The clone carrying this T cell receptor beta chain was observed a handful of times. The data belong to a study of cytomegalovirus exposure and HLA in healthy donors. V gave up 4 bases and J gave up 0 bases; unmatched junction bases: 1. The CDR3 extends over 14 amino acids. Germline CDR1 reads SGHNT; CDR2 reads YYREEE (reference sequence). PCR was performed using 60 Vbeta and 13 Jbeta primers. TCRdb keeps only in-frame clones here, not all; method: immunoSEQ multiplex PCR. The sample contains about 140,000 clones, over 75% of which appear only once. The receptor was isolated from a man over 45 in good health and CMV-seronegative. V is TRBV5-4 and J is TRBJ1-3; TRBD1 matches 7 bases. Sequenced: PBMCs. The CDR3 nucleotides read TGTGCCAGCAGCAGGGACAGCTCTGGAAACACCATATATTTT. Amino acid sequence: CASSRDSSGNTIYF.